This is a list of T cell receptor beta chains from one sample in a study of blood T cells in healthy people across ages. TCRdb analysed the 5' RACE reads with MiXCR anew, one entry per CDR3 protein. Here the sample spans about 290,000 distinct CDR3 sequences, roughly a quarter being singletons. The sequenced material came from blood. These receptors all stem from a woman aged 70-85 years in good health. Both conserved end residues are part of each CDR3.

TRBV7-2	TRBJ2-4	16	CASSLVGGGAKNIQYF
TRBV11-2	TRBJ2-5	17	CASSLAPPGAFQETQYF
TRBV3-1	TRBJ2-1	16	CASSQGMGTVDREQFF
TRBV27	TRBJ1-5	15	CASSSGETGNQPQHF
TRBV20-1	.	12	CSAQHFHNEQFF
TRBV6-6	TRBJ2-5	14	CASSKGTSQETQYF
TRBV29-1	TRBJ2-5	13	CSVLPVQRQAQYF
TRBV28	TRBJ1-1	14	CASSFTREGAEAFF
TRBV28	.	15	CASSSTSFVGHEQFF
TRBV15	TRBJ2-1	17	CATSRDRPGLGVDEQFF
TRBV4-2	TRBJ1-4	16	CASSQGTGTENEKLFF
TRBV5-1	TRBJ1-1	15	CASTSRDRGNTEAFF
TRBV10-3	TRBJ2-3	12	CAISQLADTQYF
TRBV5-1	TRBJ1-4	16	CASSRGGGREGEKLFF
TRBV5-1	TRBJ1-1	13	CASSSGQGNQAFF
TRBV7-9	TRBJ2-2	14	CASSSDRVTGGLFF
TRBV5-5	TRBJ1-5	13	CASSLELVQPQHF
TRBV9	TRBJ1-4	20	CASSVDPKNLAFATNEKLFF
TRBV10-3	TRBJ1-1	12	CATGQGTTEAFF
TRBV7-2	TRBJ2-1	13	CASSLYQGSEQFF
TRBV29-1	TRBJ1-6	11	CSVGGESPLHF
TRBV2	TRBJ2-1	14	CASSEKSSYNEQFF
TRBV24-1	TRBJ2-3	16	CATSGDRVWGTDTQYF
TRBV2	TRBJ1-4	14	CASSPGTRDEKLFF
TRBV28	TRBJ2-1	16	CASRTRGLAGTNEQFF
TRBV7-2	TRBJ1-6	16	CASSVRGPPIDSPLHF
TRBV28	TRBJ2-1	15	CASSSEGRGGSEQFF
TRBV7-2	TRBJ2-4	12	CASSSGGDIQYF
TRBV6-5	TRBJ1-1	14	CASRGIGTATSAFF
TRBV7-2	TRBJ2-2	15	CASSPDRGDTGELFF
TRBV3-1	TRBJ1-5	15	CASSQDPGMRQPQHF
TRBV20-1	TRBJ2-3	15	CSARDTSGRADTQYF
TRBV13	TRBJ2-5	13	CASSYSSGETQYF
TRBV20-1	TRBJ2-1	12	CSARTEYNEQFF
TRBV7-8	.	11	CASRVPDEQYF
TRBV6-2/TRBV6-3	TRBJ2-1	16	CASSPVPGLGYNEQFF
TRBV20-1	TRBJ1-4	15	CSARDWAGEDEKLFF
TRBV10-3	TRBJ2-7	13	CAISSEGAGEQYF
TRBV12-3/TRBV12-4	TRBJ2-1	15	CASSPGTGRGNEQFF
TRBV12-3/TRBV12-4	TRBJ1-6	15	CASSLMALVDSPLHF
TRBV7-2	.	14	CASRRRTGEETQYF
TRBV20-1	TRBJ2-1	15	CSALMWGTGSNEQFF
TRBV18	TRBJ1-6	14	CASSPAGSDPPLHF
TRBV7-9	TRBJ2-1	17	CASSLKAGPPSGNEQFF
TRBV28	TRBJ2-3	15	CASSFGIPSTDTQYF
TRBV7-3	TRBJ2-5	13	CASSSGLGETQYF
TRBV27	TRBJ2-5	14	CASSLFGMGETQYF
TRBV6-7	TRBJ2-7	17	CASSYSELAGLSYEQYF
TRBV6-6	TRBJ1-1	14	CASSYREPNTEAFF
TRBV5-5	TRBJ2-5	13	CASSLSGAETQYF
TRBV20-1	.	18	CSARSLSGRRASYNGQFF
TRBV7-3	TRBJ2-3	16	CASSYRAGVGTDTQYF
TRBV7-2	TRBJ2-1	15	CVSSSTFSSYNEQFF
TRBV6-1	TRBJ1-3	18	CASGLRAYSTGSGNTIYF
TRBV20-1	TRBJ1-2	14	CSVTSGTNFYGYTF
TRBV18	TRBJ1-4	14	CASSRTNPNEKLFF